This TCR beta chain was profiled in a study of blood T cells in healthy people across ages. It was with a sample-barcoded 5' primer and a J-beta primer mix that a second PCR of about 6 to 12 cycles was run. TCRdb fed the 5' RACE reads into MiXCR, producing one record per CDR3 protein. Seen here are about a million distinct CDR3 sequences, around 46% observed once, and the top ten hold about an eighth. Turning to this clonotype: The antigen is unknown.

There are 16 residues in the CDR3. Germline trimming cut 5 bases from V and 8 bases from J; bases unmatched to any gene: 12. Study results and limitations: The study regarded diversity estimates from one million T cells as underestimates.

Healthy Caucasians from Russia aged about 6 to 90 served as donors. The J gene is TRBJ1-4, the V gene TRBV12-3 or TRBV12-4, with 9 bases aligning to TRBD1. Sequencing was done on a sample of blood. This sequence was found in a man aged 25 to 40 in good health. The CDR3 sequence is CASSPGQGRMREKLFF. CDR3 coding DNA: TGTGCCAGCAGTCCGGGACAGGGAAGGATGCGGGAAAAACTGTTTTTT.